The source of this T cell receptor beta chain is a study of blood T cell repertoires in COVID-19 (TCRdb year 2020). With respect to the entire study: Collaborator samples came from the United States, Italy and Spain and covered acute and convalescent phases of COVID-19. The material from the prospective study consisted of cDNA or gDNA derived from T cells, B-cell-depleted T cells, or PBMCs. Subjects who had been exposed to COVID-19, were actively infected with it, or had recovered from it provided the deeply sampled blood TCRbeta repertoires that made up the dataset. The repertoires were released in a freely available public database intended as a resource for research on the immune response to SARS-CoV-2. Samples were obtained from the ongoing ImmuneRACE study (first 160 participants) and from 1,254 subjects provided by 6 global collaborators. A de-identified subject ID, COVID-19 status, age in years and sex were almost always included in the sample metadata. Where HLA class I and class II types were available, the types were taken from metadata supplied by the sample provider, not from assay-based typing. The paper's findings and limits, for the study overall: The amount of clinical and demographic metadata varied by source and participant and was provided uncurated.

TCRbeta CDR3 regions were amplified from genomic DNA by means of the immunoSEQ Assay, a bias-controlled multiplex PCR. For the original study's pipeline: Within the assay, amplification of reference gene primers was used to estimate how many nucleated cells each sample contained. Sequence reads were collapsed and filtered to measure the absolute abundance of every unique TCRbeta CDR3 rearrangement. Productive Simpson clonality was computed per sample as the square root of Simpson's diversity index over productive rearrangements. TCRdb obtained this table from immuneACCESS and retained in-frame rearrangements with V and J assigned. These tables miss some clones; where compared with another copy, unresolved V genes account for less than half of the shortfall, and the remainder is unexplained. V and J calls and clone size are given by that table; D and trimming were obtained from the DNA. The sample table holds 150,000 to 200,000 clones, of which about 84% were seen once. Together, the top ten hold about 9.6% of the sample.

Participants in the prospective study were aged roughly 18 to 95 years, lived in 24 United States geographic areas, and enrolled through a virtual design. In the prospective study, cohorts were assigned on the basis of participant-reported clinical history obtained from a screening survey and a study questionnaire. ImmuneRACE Cohort 3 recovered participants were defined by two consecutive negative NP/OP PCR tests, healthcare professional clearance, or symptom resolution. In the prospective study, mobile phlebotomists collected whole blood, serum and a nasopharyngeal or oropharyngeal swab from each participant. Additional blood draws and questionnaires over a 2-month period could optionally be provided by prospective study participants. Before DNA extraction, blood samples from the prospective study were shipped at room temperature or frozen. The CDR3 covers 13 residues, taking in both the cysteine and the phenylalanine. The DNA shown is the 39-base CDR3, in frame from base 1. Here V drops 7 bases and J drops 8 bases, and the junction holds 9 bases not matched to any gene. Sequences SGHNT (CDR1) and YYREEE (CDR2) are obtained from the germline V gene (reference sequence).

Worth noting for this clone: The specificity of this receptor is unknown. No base qualities exist here, and no much larger clone lies one base off it.

In this chain, TRBV5-4 is recombined with TRBJ1-2; 9 bases in the junction line up with TRBD1. The source of this sequence is a woman in her twenties or thirties who had recovered from COVID-19. Material: PBMCs or T cells enriched from blood (not recorded which). The DNA sequence is TGTGCCAGCTCACAGGGGGCCCGGCTGGGCTACACCTTC. This yields the protein CASSQGARLGYTF.